This is a list of T cell receptor beta chains from one sample in a study of blood T cell repertoires in COVID-19. Method: immunoSEQ multiplex PCR; TCRdb's copy keeps in-frame clones and lacks some. The data contain 63,000 or so clones, around 83% of them singletons. Material: peripheral blood. All receptors derive from a man aged 65-85 years with active COVID-19. CDR3s include the opening cysteine and the closing phenylalanine or tryptophan. The D gene is left open where the match is weak. The size entry is marked missing in some rows and otherwise reads once, few, many or a size class.

V	J	size	D	CDR3	DNA
TRBV10-3	TRBJ2-2	NA	NA	CAISEGPHTGELFF	TGTGCCATCAGTGAGGGGCCGCACACCGGGGAGCTGTTTTTT
TRBV30	TRBJ2-1	NA	TRBD2	CAWRGLAGHNEQFF	TGTGCCTGGAGAGGGCTAGCGGGGCACAATGAGCAGTTCTTC
TRBV6-6	TRBJ2-1	few	TRBD2	CASSPRGSGSGGQFF	TGTGCCAGCAGCCCCCGGGGTAGCGGGAGTGGGGGGCAGTTCTTC
TRBV28	TRBJ2-1	NA	TRBD2	CASTPAGGDHNEQFF	TGTGCCAGCACCCCGGCGGGGGGGGACCACAATGAGCAGTTCTTC
TRBV6-5	TRBJ2-3	NA	NA	CASGARTDTQYF	TGTGCCAGCGGGGCCCGCACAGATACGCAGTATTTT
TRBV7-8	TRBJ2-4	NA	NA	CASSPPGGAKNIQYF	TGTGCCAGCAGCCCACCCGGGGGAGCCAAAAACATTCAGTACTTC
TRBV6-6	TRBJ2-6	NA	NA	CAIAGANVLTF	TGTGCCATCGCTGGGGCCAACGTCCTGACTTTC
TRBV15	TRBJ2-2	NA	NA	CATSRDGGSTGELFF	TGTGCCACCAGCAGAGATGGGGGGAGTACCGGGGAGCTGTTTTTT
TRBV7-9	TRBJ2-5	NA	NA	CASSLGPSGLETQYF	TGTGCCAGCAGCTTAGGGCCCAGCGGACTGGAGACCCAGTACTTC
TRBV19	TRBJ1-5	NA	NA	CASRDSNQPQHF	TGTGCCAGCAGGGATAGCAATCAGCCCCAGCATTTT
TRBV6-5	TRBJ2-2	NA	NA	CASRPTRGTGELFF	TGTGCCAGCCGTCCTACCCGGGGCACCGGGGAGCTGTTTTTT
TRBV11-2	TRBJ1-1	once	NA	CASRMGGAGAFF	TGTGCCAGCAGGATGGGGGGGGCGGGAGCTTTCTTT
TRBV25-1	TRBJ2-2	NA	NA	CATQRLANTGELFF	TGTGCCACCCAGCGCCTCGCGAACACCGGGGAGCTGTTTTTT
TRBV7-3	TRBJ2-1	NA	TRBD2	CASSLSPSGSLGDEQFF	TGTGCCAGCAGCTTAAGCCCTAGCGGGAGCCTCGGGGATGAGCAGTTCTTC
TRBV18	TRBJ1-1	NA	NA	CASSLGLPATEAFF	TGTGCCAGCTCCCTCGGACTCCCCGCAACTGAAGCTTTCTTT
TRBV5-5	TRBJ1-5	NA	NA	CASSPLGRAGDQPQHF	TGTGCCAGCAGCCCCCTAGGGAGGGCCGGGGATCAGCCCCAGCATTTT
TRBV5-1	TRBJ2-3	NA	NA	CASSAGHDWGTDTQYF	TGCGCCAGCAGCGCCGGACATGACTGGGGCACAGATACGCAGTATTTT
TRBV5-4	TRBJ2-1	NA	TRBD1	CASSPLTGGGQNEQFF	TGTGCCAGCAGCCCCCTGACAGGGGGGGGTCAGAATGAGCAGTTCTTC
TRBV11-3	TRBJ2-5	NA	NA	CASSLGAWETQYF	TGTGCCAGCAGCTTAGGGGCGTGGGAGACCCAGTACTTC
TRBV7-3	TRBJ2-7	NA	NA	CASSLMGQGYEQYF	TGTGCCAGCAGCTTAATGGGGCAGGGCTACGAGCAGTACTTC
TRBV3-1/TRBV3-2	TRBJ2-5	NA	NA	CASSRQETQYF	TGTGCCAGCAGTAGACAAGAGACCCAGTACTTC
TRBV5-4	TRBJ2-1	NA	TRBD2	CASSSSGGSYNEQFF	TGTGCCAGCAGCTCTAGCGGGGGGTCCTACAATGAGCAGTTCTTC
TRBV7-9	TRBJ2-2	NA	TRBD2	CASSRGLPTGELFF	TGTGCCAGCAGCCGGGGACTACCCACCGGGGAGCTGTTTTTT
TRBV2	TRBJ2-7	once	NA	CASSEARGKQYF	TGTGCCAGCAGTGAGGCCCGGGGGAAGCAGTACTTC
TRBV7-9	TRBJ2-3	NA	TRBD2	CASSPPVGREASDTQYF	TGTGCCAGCAGCCCCCCCGTTGGGCGGGAGGCCTCAGATACGCAGTATTTT
TRBV7-9	TRBJ1-6	NA	TRBD1	CASSLGSGQGSYNSPLHF	TGTGCCAGCAGCTTAGGGAGCGGACAGGGCTCCTATAATTCACCCCTCCACTTT
TRBV6-4	TRBJ2-2	NA	NA	CASSGLVGTGELFF	TGTGCCAGCAGTGGGCTGGTTGGCACCGGGGAGCTGTTTTTT
TRBV9	TRBJ2-7	NA	TRBD1	CASSGGDRWGEQYF	TGTGCCAGCAGCGGAGGGGACAGGTGGGGCGAGCAGTACTTC
TRBV7-2	TRBJ2-5	NA	NA	CASSLAQGFQETQYF	TGTGCCAGCAGCTTAGCCCAGGGGTTCCAAGAGACCCAGTACTTC
TRBV7-2	TRBJ2-1	NA	TRBD2	CASSPQTSGTRSSYNEQFF	TGTGCCAGCAGCCCCCAGACTAGCGGTACTAGGAGCTCCTACAATGAGCAGTTCTTC
TRBV7-2	TRBJ1-2	NA	TRBD1	CASSPLGTARDYTF	TGTGCCAGCAGCCCCCTCGGGACAGCTAGAGACTACACCTTC
TRBV19	TRBJ2-3	NA	TRBD2	CAISGGGGTDTQYF	TGTGCCATCAGCGGGGGAGGGGGGACAGATACGCAGTATTTT
TRBV6-2/TRBV6-3	TRBJ2-5	NA	NA	CASSHHVSQETQYF	TGTGCCAGCAGTCACCACGTTAGCCAAGAGACCCAGTACTTC
TRBV28	TRBJ2-7	NA	TRBD2	CASPPGGGPPDEQYF	TGTGCCAGCCCTCCCGGGGGGGGGCCCCCGGACGAGCAGTACTTC
TRBV10-1	TRBJ2-2	NA	TRBD2	CAPGSGSRTGGELFF	TGCGCCCCCGGTAGCGGGAGCCGGACGGGCGGGGAGCTGTTTTTT
TRBV9	TRBJ2-1	NA	TRBD2	CASSPGTSGGLVYNEQFF	TGTGCCAGCAGCCCAGGGACTAGCGGGGGCCTAGTTTACAATGAGCAGTTCTTC
TRBV7-9	TRBJ2-7	few	TRBD2	CASSAGLAGPSWQYF	TGTGCCAGCAGCGCCGGACTAGCGGGACCCTCTTGGCAGTACTTC
TRBV4-3	TRBJ2-1	NA	TRBD2	CASSRVVAGASYNEQFF	TGCGCCAGCAGCCGGGTGGTAGCGGGAGCGAGCTACAATGAGCAGTTCTTC
TRBV15	TRBJ1-2	NA	NA	CATSIRQGIDRGYTF	TGTGCCACCAGCATTCGGCAGGGGATCGATAGAGGCTACACCTTC
TRBV19	TRBJ2-3	NA	NA	CASSSGGGTDTQYF	TGTGCCAGTAGTAGCGGCGGGGGCACAGATACGCAGTATTTT
TRBV27	TRBJ2-7	NA	TRBD2	CASSLSGLADYEQYF	TGTGCCAGCAGTCTATCCGGGCTAGCGGACTACGAGCAGTACTTC
TRBV24-1	TRBJ1-1	NA	TRBD1	CATSDLGQGGWNTEAFF	TGTGCCACCAGTGATTTGGGACAGGGGGGGTGGAACACTGAAGCTTTCTTT
TRBV7-9	TRBJ1-1	NA	NA	CASSLGGIGTEAFF	TGTGCCAGCAGCCTGGGGGGTATAGGCACTGAAGCTTTCTTT
TRBV28	TRBJ2-1	once	TRBD2	CASSWGGLVTNEQFF	TGTGCCAGCAGTTGGGGGGGACTAGTCACAAATGAGCAGTTCTTC
TRBV30	TRBJ2-3	NA	TRBD2	CAWGGLAGDTQYF	TGTGCCTGGGGGGGACTAGCTGGAGATACGCAGTATTTT
TRBV11-1	TRBJ1-2	NA	TRBD1	CASSFYGTGDGYTF	TGTGCCAGCAGCTTCTATGGGACAGGGGATGGCTACACCTTC
TRBV2	TRBJ1-1	NA	TRBD1	CASSVRTGVATEAFF	TGTGCCAGCAGTGTCAGGACAGGGGTCGCCACTGAAGCTTTCTTT
TRBV6-1	TRBJ1-2	NA	NA	CASSEGGGALGGYTF	TGTGCCAGCAGTGAAGGTGGGGGGGCCCTCGGTGGCTACACCTTC
TRBV6-5	TRBJ2-3	once	TRBD2	CASRAPTSGGDTQYF	TGTGCCAGCAGAGCCCCGACTAGCGGTGGAGATACGCAGTATTTT
TRBV6-2/TRBV6-3	TRBJ2-5	NA	TRBD1	CASRRQGASETQYF	TGTGCCAGCCGCCGGCAGGGGGCGTCGGAGACCCAGTACTTC
TRBV11-3	TRBJ2-2	NA	TRBD2	CASSPRAGGTGELFF	TGTGCCAGCAGCCCGCGGGCGGGGGGGACCGGGGAGCTGTTTTTT
TRBV7-6	TRBJ1-4	NA	NA	CASSLLGGEKLFF	TGTGCCAGCAGCTTACTGGGGGGGGAAAAACTGTTTTTT
TRBV5-6	TRBJ2-4	NA	TRBD2	CASSWKLAGGGNIQYF	TGTGCCAGCAGCTGGAAACTAGCGGGAGGCGGAAACATTCAGTACTTC
TRBV19	TRBJ1-3	NA	TRBD1	CASSRDGQGRDTIYF	TGTGCCAGTAGTAGGGACGGACAGGGTCGGGACACCATATATTTT
TRBV7-9	TRBJ2-5	NA	TRBD2	CASSVGTSGTETQYF	TGTGCCAGCAGCGTCGGGACTAGCGGGACCGAGACCCAGTACTTC
TRBV21-1	TRBJ2-2	once	NA	CASNPASAVSNTGELFF	TGTGCCAGTAACCCCGCTAGCGCAGTCTCGAACACCGGGGAGCTGTTTTTT
TRBV11-3	TRBJ2-5	NA	NA	CASSPPGATGSETQYF	TGTGCCAGCAGCCCCCCCGGGGCCACAGGGAGTGAGACCCAGTACTTC